Listed below are T cell receptor beta chains from one sample, sequenced in a study of OX40 agonist ivuxolimab in advanced cancers. The protocol was immunoSEQ multiplex PCR, while the TCRdb copy is restricted to in-frame clones and leaves out a portion. The profile shows 70,000 or so clones, around 90% of them singletons. The sample here was CD4+ or CD8+ T cells sorted from blood, taken in a trial of the OX40 agonist ivuxolimab. The receptors shown here come from an adult with an advanced solid tumor such as melanoma, head and neck, liver or kidney cancer. Each CDR3 is given with its conserved first and last residue. A D gene is named only where the DNA matches it firmly. Size is omitted from some rows. Given values are once, few, many or a class for expanded clones.

D gene,V gene,clone size,J gene,CDR3 DNA,CDR3 protein
-,TRBV7-2,-,TRBJ1-1,TGTGCCAGCAGCACCCGATCGGCAAACACTGAAGCTTTCTTT,CASSTRSANTEAFF
TRBD2,TRBV11-3,-,TRBJ2-1,TGTGCCAGCAGCTTAGGGACGGGAGGGGGGAATGAGCAGTTCTTC,CASSLGTGGGNEQFF
TRBD1,TRBV4-3,-,TRBJ1-1,TGCGCCAGCAGCCCGACAGGGATCGCTGAAGCTTTCTTT,CASSPTGIAEAFF
-,TRBV7-2,-,TRBJ1-3,TGTGCCAGCAGCGCCACAGGGTTCGGCGGAAACACCATATATTTT,CASSATGFGGNTIYF
-,TRBV5-1,-,TRBJ2-1,TGCGCCAGCAGCTTAGGGGCAGGCGGTGAGCAGTTCTTC,CASSLGAGGEQFF
-,TRBV11-3,-,TRBJ1-3,TGTGCCAGCAGCTTAGATCTTCTAGGGGATTCTGGAAACACCATATATTTT,CASSLDLLGDSGNTIYF
-,TRBV28,once,TRBJ2-1,TGTGCCAGCAGTTTCCCGGGGGCCCGTTCCAATGAGCAGTTCTTC,CASSFPGARSNEQFF
-,TRBV9,-,TRBJ2-1,TGTGCCAGCAGCTCCTTCGGGGGACCGTTGGGGAACAATGAGCAGTTCTTC,CASSSFGGPLGNNEQFF
-,TRBV7-2,-,TRBJ2-3,TGTGCCAGCAGCTTCGCAGGCTCTAGCACAGATACGCAGTATTTT,CASSFAGSSTDTQYF
TRBD1,TRBV28,-,TRBJ1-2,TGTGCCAGCAGCCAAGACAGGGACCTAGGCTACACCTTC,CASSQDRDLGYTF
-,TRBV10-2,-,TRBJ1-1,TGCGCCAGCAGTGAGTCGGGGCAGGGGATCGGTGAAGCTTTCTTT,CASSESGQGIGEAFF
-,TRBV2,-,TRBJ2-1,TGTGCCAGCAGTTTCGGCCGCATCAATGAGCAGTTCTTC,CASSFGRINEQFF
-,TRBV5-8,-,TRBJ2-3,TGTGCCAGCAGCAGACGGGGTCAGGGGACGCAGTATTTT,CASSRRGQGTQYF
-,TRBV14,-,TRBJ2-7,TGTGCCAGCAGCCAAATATACGGGGCCGAGCAGTACTTC,CASSQIYGAEQYF
-,TRBV9,once,TRBJ2-1,TGTGCCAGCAGCGTGGGCAGGGGACCCTACAATGAGCAGTTCTTC,CASSVGRGPYNEQFF
-,TRBV12-5,-,TRBJ2-2,TGTGCTAGTGGTTTCGCACAGGGAGACACCGGGGAGCTGTTTTTT,CASGFAQGDTGELFF
TRBD1,TRBV5-5,-,TRBJ2-2,TGTGCCAGCAGCATGACAGGGCCGAACACCGGGGAGCTGTTTTTT,CASSMTGPNTGELFF
TRBD1,TRBV5-1,-,TRBJ1-2,TGCGCCAGCAGCTTGACAGGGGGCGGCTATGGCTACACCTTC,CASSLTGGGYGYTF
TRBD1,TRBV5-6,-,TRBJ1-5,TGTGCCAGCAGCCCGGACAGGGAACAGCCCCAGCATTTT,CASSPDREQPQHF
-,TRBV6-1,-,TRBJ2-7,TGTGCCAGCAGTGAACCAAGGCCAGGTAGGGCGTACGAGCAGTACTTC,CASSEPRPGRAYEQYF
TRBD2,TRBV4-1,-,TRBJ2-3,TGCGCCAGCAGCCAAGATGGAGCGGGAGGTACCACAGATACGCAGTATTTT,CASSQDGAGGTTDTQYF
TRBD1,TRBV28,-,TRBJ1-2,TGTGCCAGCAGTTTATCGGGACAGATTAACTATGGCTACACCTTC,CASSLSGQINYGYTF